The TCR beta chain under discussion was sequenced for a study of early T cells in non-severe SARS-CoV-2 infection. About the research overall: It was bulk RNA from unsorted whole blood that was sequenced, and the chains were unpaired.

The TCR library protocol attached unique molecular identifiers to the individual cDNA molecules. MiXCR was run by TCRdb on the 5' RACE reads, yielding one entry per CDR3 protein. The profile covers about 50,000 distinct CDR3 sequences, with roughly 10% appearing a single time and approximately 4.9% taken by the ten largest. The study's findings and limits: Matching with VDJdb favored anti-spike CD8 responses (missing private and CD4 specificities).

Note on this clonotype: Its antigen is not identified.

This receptor was obtained from an adult who was a healthcare worker with PCR-confirmed SARS-CoV-2 infection or an uninfected control (not recorded which). The source was whole blood, collected at baseline.

CDR3 nucleotides: TGTGCCACCCTGGGGCGGGACACAGATACGCAGTATTTT. It encodes CATLGRDTDTQYF. The chain recombines TRBV19 with TRBJ2-3, with a weak D call TRBD2 (6 bases). The CDR3 sequence is 13 residues long. Trimming cost V 10 bases and J 2 bases, with 13 bases left between them. Looked up from germline, CDR1 is LNHDA and CDR2 is SQIVND (reference sequence).